The 24 T cell receptor beta chains below were found in one sample sequenced in a study of monozygotic twins with inflammatory bowel disease. TCRdb re-called the 5' RACE reads and gives one entry per CDR3 protein, without DNA. The table lists approximately 400,000 distinct CDR3 sequences, with 2.5% to 3% in the top ten. Specimen: blood. These receptors came from a human donor with ulcerative colitis or Crohn's disease, or a healthy co-twin of an affected twin (not recorded which).

The genes are TRBV15 and TRBJ1-4; without DNA, the TCRdb call of TRBD1 cannot be checked. This CDR3 is 16 amino acids long. CDR1 is LNHNV and CDR2 is YYDKDF in the germline V gene (reference sequence). CDR3 loop: CATSRLDRGRFEKLFF.

The J gene is TRBJ2-7, the V gene TRBV4-3; TCRdb returns TRBD1, unconfirmable since there is no DNA. There are 15 residues in the CDR3. Germline V gene sequence: CDR1 LGHNA, CDR2 YSLEER. The CDR3: CASSQARGRLYEQYF.

This chain uses TRBV19 with TRBJ2-2; TCRdb calls TRBD1, which cannot be checked without DNA. The V gene's germline CDR1 is LNHDA and CDR2 SQIVND (reference sequence). The CDR3 has 15 amino acids. The CDR3 spells CASSIRDSNTGELFF.

The V gene is TRBV6-5, the J gene TRBJ2-7; TCRdb outputs TRBD1, but without DNA this stays unchecked. The CDR3 length is 15 residues. Germline CDR1 reads MNHEY; CDR2 reads SVGAGI. The CDR3 loop reads CASSSTGTGVYEQYF.

V usage is TRBV6-2 or TRBV6-3 and J usage is TRBJ2-5; with no DNA, the TCRdb D assignment of TRBD1 cannot be verified. The germline CDR1 and CDR2 sequences are MNHEY and SVGEGT. This CDR3 has 15 amino acids. CDR3 region: CASSYLGTGQETQYF.

The rearrangement uses TRBV5-1 and TRBJ2-3. Germline values: CDR1 SGHRS, CDR2 YFSETQ. The CDR3 contains 12 residues. The CDR3 loop is CASSLLTDTQYF.

The V gene is TRBV7-2, the J gene TRBJ2-1. CDR3 size: 15 residues. From germline, CDR1 is SGHTA and CDR2 FQGNSA. CDR3 loop: CASSFDRGSYNEQFF.

J is TRBJ2-7 and V is TRBV3-1; TCRdb outputs TRBD1, but without DNA this stays unchecked. The CDR3 extends over 19 amino acids. The V gene's germline CDR1 is LGHDT and CDR2 YNNKEL (reference sequence). This CDR3 reads CASSLQHTLGHPYGYEQYF.

J is TRBJ1-1 and V is TRBV12-3 or TRBV12-4. The CDR3 is 16 residues long. CDR3 residues: CASSPPLGGMNTEAFF.

The chain carries TRBV4-2 and TRBJ2-5; TCRdb indicates TRBD2, and absent DNA this call remains unverified. The CDR3 loop spans 17 amino acids. Germline CDR1 reads LGHNA; CDR2 reads YNFKEQ. The CDR3 reads CASSQGFGRGDQETQYF.

The V call is TRBV6-6, the J call TRBJ2-7; TCRdb's D call, TRBD1, is unchecked because there is no DNA. The CDR3 is 14 amino acids. From germline, CDR1 is MNHNY and CDR2 SVGAGI (reference sequence). This chain's CDR3 is CASSYWERTYEQYF.

V gene TRBV29-1 combines with J gene TRBJ2-7; the D call from TCRdb, TRBD1, cannot be confirmed without DNA. CDR1 and CDR2 (germline): SQVTM, ANQGSEA. This CDR3 has 14 amino acids. The CDR3: CSVAGGRSRYEQYF.

J is TRBJ2-2 and V is TRBV5-1; there is no DNA to check the TCRdb D call of TRBD2. The V gene's germline CDR1 is SGHRS and CDR2 YFSETQ. CDR3 size: 16 residues. This CDR3 is CASDMSSGDGPGELFF.

The genes are TRBV29-1 and TRBJ2-6; TCRdb lists TRBD1, though no DNA is available to test this call. This CDR3 is built from 19 residues. The germline gives CDR1 SQVTM, CDR2 ANQGSEA. CDR3 sequence: CSVEVTDRRPVPGANVLTF. The whole variable domain, filled in from reference TRBV29-1 and TRBJ2-6, reads SAVISQKPSRDICQRGTSLTIQCQVDSQVTMMFWYRQQPGQSLTLIATANQGSEATYESGFVIDKFPISRPNLTFSTLTVSNMSPEDSSIYLCSVEVTDRRPVPGANVLTFGAGSRLTVL.

The J gene is TRBJ1-1, the V gene TRBV20-1; TCRdb's assignment of TRBD1 cannot be checked, as there is no DNA. Germline V gene lookup returns CDR1 DFQATT and CDR2 SNEGSKA (reference sequence). The CDR3 contains 16 residues. The CDR3 region is CSARDQGTEGNTEAFF.

This chain joins TRBV9 and TRBJ2-1; without DNA, the TCRdb call of TRBD1 cannot be checked. This CDR3 spans 16 amino acids. Germline V lookup: CDR1 SGDLS, CDR2 YYNGEE. The CDR3: CASSVDRGPIHNEQFF.

The chain links TRBV6-2 or TRBV6-3 to TRBJ2-3; TCRdb reports TRBD2, a call that lacks DNA to check it against. This CDR3 has 16 residues. Germline CDR1 MNHEY, CDR2 SVGEGT. The CDR3 loop is CASSYTSGETTDTQYF.

The chain links TRBV6-2 or TRBV6-3 to TRBJ2-3; TCRdb selects TRBD2, and the lack of DNA leaves this call unchecked. The V gene's germline CDR1 is MNHEY and CDR2 SVGEGT. There are 18 residues in the CDR3. CDR3 sequence: CAIKLGIGIAHSTDTQYF.

This chain links TRBV10-2 with TRBJ1-5; TCRdb's D call, TRBD1, is unchecked because there is no DNA. Germline loops: CDR1 WSHSY, CDR2 SAAADI. The CDR3 runs to 14 residues. This chain's CDR3 is CASTETGISQPQHF.

The CDR3 sequence: CSARDYRSGNQPQHF. V and J are TRBV20-1 and TRBJ1-5; absent DNA, TCRdb's TRBD1 call cannot be checked. The length of the CDR3 is 15 residues. Germline CDR1 reads DFQATT; CDR2 reads SNEGSKA (reference sequence).

CDR3 region: CASSMGVEAGNTIYF. V gene TRBV7-3 combines with J gene TRBJ1-3. This CDR3 region has 15 residues. Germline V gene sequence: CDR1 SGHTA, CDR2 FQGTGA.

This chain joins TRBV6-5 and TRBJ1-1; TCRdb gives TRBD1 as the D gene, but with no DNA this cannot be confirmed. Germline V gene lookup returns CDR1 MNHEY and CDR2 SVGAGI. CDR3 length: 15 amino acids. The CDR3 protein is CASSWTGTGNTEAFF.

The chain is built from TRBV6-1 and TRBJ2-7; TCRdb selects TRBD2, and the lack of DNA leaves this call unchecked. The CDR3 loop spans 17 amino acids. Germline CDR1 is MNHNS and CDR2 is SASEGT. This CDR3 reads CASTISRGGTSSYEQYF.

The V and J genes are TRBV7-2 and TRBJ2-1. CDR3 length: 13 amino acids. Looked up from germline, CDR1 is SGHTA and CDR2 is FQGNSA. This chain's CDR3 is CASSSGSYNEQFF.